Following are 14 T cell receptor beta chains from one sample sequenced in a study of Ad26.COV2.S vaccination and SARS-CoV-2 variants. Stated treatment: over 15 received Ad26.COV2.S at low or high dose, single or two shots; 5 received placebo; per-sample allocation not given. Material that was analyzed had been drawn on day 63 after the first vaccine or placebo injection. Here immunoSEQ multiplex PCR was the method, and the copy in TCRdb shows in-frame clones only, minus some. Of 290,000 or so clones listed, 80% to 90% are singletons. The sequenced sample was peripheral blood, obtained in a trial of Ad26.COV2.S vaccine versus placebo. These receptor sequences come from a person aged 18-65 years who received the Ad26.COV2.S COVID-19 vaccine or a placebo.

The chain is built from TRBV2 and TRBJ1-1, with TRBD1 identical over 8 bases. V lost 8 bases and J lost 4; bases outside the gene matches: 6. The germline V gene encodes CDR1 SNHLY and CDR2 FYNNEI. This CDR3 spans 13 amino acids. The CDR3 here is CASGGQGSTEAFF. CDR3 coding DNA: TGTGCCAGCGGTGGACAGGGCTCCACTGAAGCTTTCTTT. Filled out from reference TRBV2 and TRBJ1-1, the complete variable domain reads EPEVTQTPSHQVTQMGQEVILRCVPISNHLYFYWYRQILGQKVEFLVSFYNNEISEKSEIFDDQFSVERPDGSNFTLKIRSTKLEDSAMYFCASGGQGSTEAFFGQGTRLTVV.

The chain recombines TRBV7-9 with TRBJ2-3; D gene unclear. The V gene's germline CDR1 is SEHNR and CDR2 FQNEAQ (reference sequence). V was pared by 3 bases and J by 10 bases, with 11 bases between. CDR3 length: 12 amino acids. The CDR3 protein is CASSLSAIAQYF. In nucleotides, the CDR3 is TGTGCCAGCAGCTTGTCGGCAATAGCGCAGTATTTT.

The genes are TRBV14 and TRBJ1-1; D is perhaps TRBD1 (6 bases). CDR1 and CDR2 from the germline V gene are SGHDN and FVKESK. The CDR3 contains 14 residues. Trimming left V 5 bases short and J 3 bases short, with 13 bases between. The CDR3 DNA follows: TGTGCCAGCAGCTTAGGGGGGCCCTACACTGAAGCTTTCTTT. Translating it yields CASSLGGPYTEAFF.

V usage is TRBV30 and J usage is TRBJ2-3; TRBD2 matches at 10 bases. CDR3 length: 14 residues. CDR1 GTSNPN and CDR2 SVGIG come from the germline V gene (reference sequence). The ends lost 7 bases at V and 0 bases at J; junction bases unmatched: 4. CDR3 region: CAFVSGGSTDTQYF. CDR3 in DNA: TGTGCCTTCGTTAGCGGGGGGAGCACAGATACGCAGTATTTT.

The chain couples TRBV5-1 to TRBJ2-2; the match to TRBD1 covers 11 bases. Trimming at V came to 3 bases and at J to 4 bases, leaving 11 bases not matched to a gene. Germline V gene data show CDR1 as SGHRS and CDR2 as YFSETQ. The CDR3 length is 18 residues. CDR3 sequence reads: CASSYWTGGASGTGELFF. Here the CDR3 DNA reads TGCGCCAGCAGCTACTGGACAGGGGGCGCTTCGGGCACCGGGGAGCTGTTTTTT.

This chain uses TRBV5-6 with TRBJ1-1; no firm D call. Trimming pared 1 base from V and 1 base from J, leaving 8 bases between. The CDR3 consists of 14 residues. Germline V gene data show CDR1 as SGHDT and CDR2 as YYEEEE. The CDR3 here is CASSLRAGNTEAFF. The CDR3 region has the DNA TGTGCCAGCAGCTTGCGGGCGGGGAACACTGAAGCTTTCTTT.

Here the CDR3 reads CASTMGANTEAFF. CDR3 nucleotide sequence: TGTGCCAGCACGATGGGCGCGAACACTGAAGCTTTCTTT. The rearrangement links TRBV6-5 to TRBJ1-1; no clear D. Germline V CDR1 and CDR2: MNHEY, SVGAGI. Trimming took off 7 bases at V and 1 base at J, with 10 bases between the two ends. The CDR3 has 13 residues.

The chain joins TRBV7-9 to TRBJ2-2; D ambiguous. The V and J ends lost 8 bases and 4 bases respectively, with 8 bases between them. Germline CDR1 SEHNR, CDR2 FQNEAQ (reference sequence). The CDR3 is 12 amino acids. The chain's CDR3 is CASFRITGELFF. The DNA of the CDR3 is TGTGCCAGCTTTAGAATCACCGGGGAGCTGTTTTTT.

This clone occurred a few times. This CDR3 is CASSLASTSRFAEQFF. The CDR3 bases are TGTGCCAGCAGCTTAGCTTCTACTAGCAGGTTCGCTGAGCAGTTCTTC. The chain couples TRBV7-2 to TRBJ2-1; a possible D gene is TRBD2 (6 bases). Germline CDR1 SGHTA, CDR2 FQGNSA. This CDR3 region has 16 residues. V was cut by 0 bases and J by 9 bases, with 18 bases left in between.

V and J are TRBV25-1 and TRBJ1-2, with D perhaps TRBD1 (5 bases). Germline CDR1 MGHDK, CDR2 SYGVNS. The length of the CDR3 is 13 residues. V was clipped by 9 bases and J by 5 bases, with 16 bases between them. DNA of the CDR3: TGTGCCAGTACGATGGGGGGTTTGTATGGCTACACCTTC. This gives the protein CASTMGGLYGYTF.

This chain joins TRBV7-9 and TRBJ2-7; TRBD1 matches at 7 bases. The junction had 11 bases not matched to a gene; V was cut back by 3 bases and J by 0 bases. Looked up from germline, CDR1 is SEHNR and CDR2 is FQNEAQ (reference sequence). The CDR3 has 17 amino acids. The CDR3 reads CASSFSGTESTSYEQYF. The DNA for the CDR3 is TGTGCCAGCAGCTTCTCCGGGACAGAAAGTACCTCCTACGAGCAGTACTTC.

The CDR3 coding sequence is TGTGCCAGCAGCTTTATCCCGACCTTTGAGCAGTTCTTC. Translating gives CASSFIPTFEQFF. The rearrangement joins TRBV5-4 to TRBJ2-1; D is uncertain. The CDR3 loop spans 13 amino acids. Germline V gene sequence: CDR1 SGHNT, CDR2 YYREEE (reference sequence). Trimming removed 2 bases at V and 9 bases at J, with 12 bases between.

The chain links TRBV7-9 to TRBJ1-4; 9 nucleotides line up with TRBD1. Germline CDR1 and CDR2: SEHNR and FQNEAQ (reference sequence). The CDR3 loop spans 15 amino acids. J lost 3 bases, V lost 3 bases, and 2 bases had no gene match. For the CDR3, the DNA is TGTGCCAGCAGCTTTTGGACAGGGGCTAATGAAAAACTGTTTTTT. It specifies CASSFWTGANEKLFF.

V and J are TRBV2 and TRBJ1-5; no firm D call. The V and J ends lost 6 bases and 5 bases respectively, with 14 bases between them. The CDR3 spans 14 residues. Germline CDR1 and CDR2: SNHLY and FYNNEI. For the CDR3, the DNA is TGTGCCAGCAGGGGAGCGGGTTCATATCAGCCCCAGCATTTT. This encodes CASRGAGSYQPQHF.